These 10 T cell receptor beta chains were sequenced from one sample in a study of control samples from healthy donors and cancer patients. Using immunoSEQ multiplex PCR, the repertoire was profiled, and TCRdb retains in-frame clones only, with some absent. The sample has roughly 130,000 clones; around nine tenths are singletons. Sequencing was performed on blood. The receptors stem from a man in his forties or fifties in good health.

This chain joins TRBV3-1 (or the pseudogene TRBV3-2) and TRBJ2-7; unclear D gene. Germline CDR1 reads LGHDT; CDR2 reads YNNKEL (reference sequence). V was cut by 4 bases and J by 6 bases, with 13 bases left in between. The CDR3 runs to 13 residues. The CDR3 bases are TGTGCCAGCAGCCCCTATTCGGGCAGCGAGCAGTACTTC. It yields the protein CASSPYSGSEQYF.

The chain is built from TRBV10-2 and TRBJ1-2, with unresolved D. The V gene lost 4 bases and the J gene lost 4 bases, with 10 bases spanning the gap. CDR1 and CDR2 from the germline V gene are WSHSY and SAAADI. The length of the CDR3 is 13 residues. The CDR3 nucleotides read TGCGCCAGCAGTGGCTCCCTGTTCTATGGCTACACCTTC. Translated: CASSGSLFYGYTF.

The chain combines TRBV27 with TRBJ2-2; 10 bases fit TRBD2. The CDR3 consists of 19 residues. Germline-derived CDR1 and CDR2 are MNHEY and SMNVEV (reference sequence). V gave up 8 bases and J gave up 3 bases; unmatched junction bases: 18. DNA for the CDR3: TGTGCCAGCGCAACATTAGGACCGGGACTAGCGAGATACACCGGGGAGCTGTTTTTT. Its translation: CASATLGPGLARYTGELFF.

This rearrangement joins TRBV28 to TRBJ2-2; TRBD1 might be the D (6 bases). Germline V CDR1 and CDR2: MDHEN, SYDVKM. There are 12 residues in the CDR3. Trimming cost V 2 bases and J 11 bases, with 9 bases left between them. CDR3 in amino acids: CASSLARGELFF. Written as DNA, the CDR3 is TGTGCCAGCAGTTTAGCCAGGGGTGAGCTGTTTTTT. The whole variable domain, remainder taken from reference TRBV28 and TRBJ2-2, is DVKVTQSSRYLVKRTGEKVFLECVQDMDHENMFWYRQDPGLGLRLIYFSYDVKMKEKGDIPEGYSVSREKKERFSLILESASTNQTSMYLCASSLARGELFFGEGSRLTVL.

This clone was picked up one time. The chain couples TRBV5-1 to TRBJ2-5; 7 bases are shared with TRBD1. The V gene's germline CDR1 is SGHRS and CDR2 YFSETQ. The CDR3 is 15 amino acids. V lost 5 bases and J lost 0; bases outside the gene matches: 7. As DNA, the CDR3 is TGCGCCAGCAGACAGGGGACAGTCTACCAAGAGACCCAGTACTTC. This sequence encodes CASRQGTVYQETQYF.

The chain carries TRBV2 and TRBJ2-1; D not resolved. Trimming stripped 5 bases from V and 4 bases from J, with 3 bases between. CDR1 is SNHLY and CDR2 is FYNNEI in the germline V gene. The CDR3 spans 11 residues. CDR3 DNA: TGTGCCAGCAGTTCGTACAATGAGCAGTTCTTC. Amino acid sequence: CASSSYNEQFF.

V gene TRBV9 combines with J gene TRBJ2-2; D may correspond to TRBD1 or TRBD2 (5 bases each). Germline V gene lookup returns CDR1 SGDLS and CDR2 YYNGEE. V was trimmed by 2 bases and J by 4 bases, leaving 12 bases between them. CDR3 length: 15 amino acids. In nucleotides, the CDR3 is TGTGCCAGCAGCGTTAAGGCAGGGAGCACCGGGGAGCTGTTTTTT. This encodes CASSVKAGSTGELFF.

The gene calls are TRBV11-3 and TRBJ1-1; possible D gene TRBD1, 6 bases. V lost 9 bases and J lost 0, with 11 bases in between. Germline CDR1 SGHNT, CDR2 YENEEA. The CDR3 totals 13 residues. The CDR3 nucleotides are TGTGCCAGGACGACAGGAATGAACACTGAAGCTTTCTTT. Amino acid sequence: CARTTGMNTEAFF.

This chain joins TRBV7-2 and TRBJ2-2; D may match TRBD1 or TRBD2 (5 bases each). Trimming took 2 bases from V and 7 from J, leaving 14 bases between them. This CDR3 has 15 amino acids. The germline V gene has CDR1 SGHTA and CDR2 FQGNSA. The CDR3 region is CASSLRGQGSGELFF. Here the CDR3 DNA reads TGTGCCAGCAGCTTAAGAGGGCAGGGCAGCGGGGAGCTGTTTTTT.

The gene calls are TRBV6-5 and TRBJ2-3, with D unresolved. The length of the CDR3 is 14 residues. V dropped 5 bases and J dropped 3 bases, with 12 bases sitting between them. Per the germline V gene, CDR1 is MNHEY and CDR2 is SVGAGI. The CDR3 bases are TGTGCCAGCAGTCCCACTGCCCTAACAGATACGCAGTATTTT. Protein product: CASSPTALTDTQYF.